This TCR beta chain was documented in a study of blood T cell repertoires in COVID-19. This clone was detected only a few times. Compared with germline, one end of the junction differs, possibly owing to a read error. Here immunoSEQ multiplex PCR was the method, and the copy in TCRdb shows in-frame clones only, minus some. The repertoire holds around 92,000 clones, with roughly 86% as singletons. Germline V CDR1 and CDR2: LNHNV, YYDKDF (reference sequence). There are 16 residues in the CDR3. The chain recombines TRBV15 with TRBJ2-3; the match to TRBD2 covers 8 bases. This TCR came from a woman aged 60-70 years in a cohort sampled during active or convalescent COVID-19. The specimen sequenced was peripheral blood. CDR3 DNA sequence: TGCGCCACCAGCAGAGATAATGCGGGACTAGTAGGTACGCAGTATTTT. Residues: CATSRDNAGLVGTQYF.